These 3 T cell receptor beta chains originate from one sample sequenced in a study of blood T cells in healthy people across ages. Next came a second PCR, run for 7 to 11 cycles, which used a sample-barcoded 5' primer along with a J-beta primer mix. TCRdb re-called the 5' RACE reads with MiXCR, one entry per CDR3 protein. The data hold roughly 800,000 distinct CDR3 sequences, with roughly 34% observed a single time. Sequences were obtained from blood. These receptors all stem from a man aged 18 to 29 in good health.

This clonotype was seen only a few times. The chain is built from TRBV27 and TRBJ1-6; TRBD1 agrees at 9 bases. The germline gives CDR1 MNHEY, CDR2 SMNVEV (reference sequence). This CDR3 region has 18 residues. After removal of 2 bases from V and 7 bases from J, the junction contained 12 bases not matched to a gene. DNA of the CDR3: TGTGCCAGCAGTTTAGGATCACAGGGGGCGCGGTGGAATTCACCCCTCCACTTT. Amino acids: CASSLGSQGARWNSPLHF.

The rearrangement uses TRBV28 and TRBJ1-6; 7 bases match TRBD1. Germline trimming cut 3 bases from V and 10 bases from J; bases unmatched to any gene: 6. Germline V gives CDR1 MDHEN, CDR2 SYDVKM. This CDR3 is 14 amino acids long. CDR3 amino acids: CASSFPRGLSPLHF. The CDR3 DNA reads as TGTGCCAGCAGTTTCCCAAGGGGGCTATCACCCCTCCACTTT.

The chain carries TRBV20-1 and TRBJ1-2; TRBD1 is a possible D gene (6 bases). CDR1 and CDR2 (germline): DFQATT, SNEGSKA (reference sequence). This CDR3 has 14 amino acids. Deletions cut 0 bases from V and 8 bases from J, with 16 bases between. DNA for the CDR3: TGCAGTGCTAGAGATCCGACAGGCGGACGGGGCTACACCTTC. Protein: CSARDPTGGRGYTF.